These 20 T cell receptor beta chains share one sample of origin, sequenced in a study of OX40 agonist ivuxolimab in advanced cancers. Library preparation employed the immunoSEQ multiplex PCR assay. Imported from immuneACCESS, the table was reduced by TCRdb to in-frame sequences with V and J called. These copies leave out some clones; in studies compared against another copy, an unresolved V gene accounts for under half, and the cause of the remainder is not known. The table for this sample lists around 50,000 clones; almost 85% of them were counted only once. The top ten clonotypes cover about 1.2% of the sample. Sequences were derived from CD4+ or CD8+ T cells sorted from blood, sampled in a trial of the OX40 agonist ivuxolimab. Receptors were obtained from an adult with an advanced solid tumor such as melanoma, head and neck, liver or kidney cancer.

J is TRBJ1-2 and V is TRBV18, with D uncertain. V shed 3 bases and J shed 7 bases, with 9 bases lying between them. The CDR3 runs 12 residues. Germline V gene data show CDR1 as KGHSH and CDR2 as LQKENI. As DNA, the CDR3 is TGTGCCAGCTCACCTCCCGGGGTTGGCTACACCTTC. Translation gives CASSPPGVGYTF.

V usage is TRBV5-1 and J usage is TRBJ2-1, with a weak D call TRBD2 (5 bases). The V end lost 0 bases, the J end lost 0 bases, and 16 bases lay between the germline ends. The CDR3 spans 18 residues. Germline loops: CDR1 SGHRS, CDR2 YFSETQ. CDR3: CASSLARQSGLSYNEQFF. The CDR3 region has the DNA TGCGCCAGCAGCTTGGCCAGGCAAAGCGGACTCTCCTACAATGAGCAGTTCTTC. Complete variable domain (other parts from reference TRBV5-1 and TRBJ2-1): KAGVTQTPRYLIKTRGQQVTLSCSPISGHRSVSWYQQTPGQGLQFLFEYFSETQRNKGNFPGRFSGRQFSNSRSEMNVSTLELGDSALYLCASSLARQSGLSYNEQFFGPGTRLTVL.

This rearrangement joins TRBV19 to TRBJ2-7, with 10 bases identical to TRBD1. CDR1 is LNHDA, CDR2 SQIVND, per germline (reference sequence). The CDR3 runs to 15 residues. V gave up 6 bases and J gave up 1 base; unmatched junction bases: 6. The DNA of the CDR3 is TGTGCCAGTAGGCCGGGACAGGGGTCGTCCTACGAGCAGTACTTC. It translates to CASRPGQGSSYEQYF. Using reference TRBV19 and TRBJ2-7 for the parts outside the CDR3, the full variable domain is DGGITQSPKYLFRKEGQNVTLSCEQNLNHDAMYWYRQDPGQGLRLIYYSQIVNDFQKGDIAEGYSVSREKKESFPLTVTSAQKNPTAFYLCASRPGQGSSYEQYFGPGTRLTVT.

The J gene is TRBJ2-1, the V gene TRBV2; D may match TRBD1 or TRBD2 (5 bases each). Trimming cost V 7 bases and J 7 bases, with 11 bases left between them. The CDR3 has 12 residues. Germline CDR1 is SNHLY and CDR2 is FYNNEI. The CDR3: CASTVWGNEQFF. The DNA for the CDR3 is TGTGCCAGCACGGTCTGGGGGAATGAGCAGTTCTTC.

This chain uses TRBV7-8 with TRBJ2-1, with 11 bases that match TRBD2. The CDR3 sequence is 14 residues long. V trimming: 5 bases; J trimming: 5 bases; junction bases outside the gene matches: 2. The germline V gene encodes CDR1 SGHVS and CDR2 FQNEAQ. DNA for the CDR3: TGTGCCAGCAGCAGACTAGCGGGGAACAATGAGCAGTTCTTC. It codes for CASSRLAGNNEQFF.

A few counts support this clone. The rearrangement links TRBV5-1 to TRBJ2-3, with D possibly matching TRBD2 (6 bases). The CDR3 spans 14 residues. Germline V lookup: CDR1 SGHRS, CDR2 YFSETQ. Trimming took 4 bases from V and 4 from J, leaving 13 bases between them. CDR3 sequence (DNA): TGCGCCAGCAGCCGGGATAGCGGTTCAGATACGCAGTATTTT. Amino acid sequence: CASSRDSGSDTQYF.

V usage is TRBV7-3 and J usage is TRBJ2-1; 14 nucleotides agree with TRBD2. The CDR3 consists of 16 residues. Germline loops: CDR1 SGHTA, CDR2 FQGTGA. The ends lost 6 bases at V and 10 bases at J; junction bases unmatched: 11. CDR3 sequence (DNA): TGTGCCAGCAGGGAGGGGGGACTAGCGGGAGCCGGCGAGCAGTTCTTC. Its translation is CASREGGLAGAGEQFF. The full variable domain, its missing parts supplied by reference TRBV7-3 and TRBJ2-1, is GAGVSQTPSNKVTEKGKYVELRCDPISGHTALYWYRQSLGQGPEFLIYFQGTGAADDSGLPNDRFFAVRPEGSVSTLKIQRTERGDSAVYLCASREGGLAGAGEQFFGPGTRLTVL.

V is TRBV27 and J is TRBJ1-2; D uncertain. The germline CDR1 and CDR2 sequences are MNHEY and SMNVEV (reference sequence). This CDR3 has 13 residues. V was pared by 9 bases and J by 0 bases, with 11 bases between. CDR3 sequence: CASSVTSNYGYTF. The CDR3 DNA is TGTGCCAGTAGCGTGACCTCTAACTATGGCTACACCTTC.

The chain links TRBV18 to TRBJ2-2; D uncertain. CDR3 length equals 15 residues. Trimming stripped 1 base from V and 5 bases from J, with 11 bases between. The germline gives CDR1 KGHSH, CDR2 LQKENI. Here the CDR3 reads CASSPLKLGTGELFF. As DNA, the CDR3 is TGTGCCAGCTCACCACTTAAACTCGGAACCGGGGAGCTGTTTTTT.

CDR3 nucleotides: TGTGCCAGCGCAGAACCGGGACTATCCTACGAGCAGTACTTC. Its translation: CASAEPGLSYEQYF. The chain employs TRBV6-1 and TRBJ2-7; TRBD2 agrees at 7 bases. CDR1 is MNHNS and CDR2 is SASEGT in the germline V gene. CDR3 length equals 14 residues. With 8 bases clipped from V and 1 base from J, the junction kept 8 bases outside the gene matches.

V and J are TRBV28 and TRBJ1-2, with 10 nucleotides matching TRBD1. CDR1 and CDR2 (germline): MDHEN, SYDVKM. This CDR3 comprises 13 residues. The trim removed 5 bases at V and 5 bases at J, leaving 2 bases unmatched. CDR3 sequence (DNA): TGTGCCAGCAGTCGGACAGGGGGATATGGCTACACCTTC. It translates to CASSRTGGYGYTF.

CDR3 DNA sequence: TGTGCCAGCACTCCTTCTCCCTACGAGCAGTACTTC. Protein product: CASTPSPYEQYF. J is TRBJ2-7 and V is TRBV6-1; the D is unclear. Germline lookup yields CDR1 MNHNS and CDR2 SASEGT. The V end was cut by 7 bases, the J end by 2 bases, with 9 bases between. This CDR3 comprises 12 residues.

The chain is built from TRBV5-1 and TRBJ1-5; D unresolved. Trimming shortened V by 0 bases and J by 4 bases, and 11 bases separated the two germline ends. The CDR3 is 15 residues long. The V gene's germline CDR1 is SGHRS and CDR2 YFSETQ. CDR3 DNA: TGCGCCAGCAGCTTGGATGGCAGGTCGAATCAGCCCCAGCATTTT. As protein: CASSLDGRSNQPQHF.

The chain carries TRBV5-1 and TRBJ2-1; 12 positions agree with TRBD2. The ends lost 3 bases at V and 2 bases at J; junction bases unmatched: 0. This CDR3 contains 15 residues. From germline, CDR1 is SGHRS and CDR2 YFSETQ. For the CDR3, the DNA is TGCGCCAGCAGCTGGACTAGCGGGGCCTACAATGAGCAGTTCTTC. Encoded protein: CASSWTSGAYNEQFF.

This clone was observed a few times. The CDR3 loop reads CASSQVQYTQYF. CDR3 DNA: TGTGCCAGCAGCCAAGTACAGTATACGCAGTATTTT. The rearrangement joins TRBV16 to TRBJ2-3; no firm D call. The germline CDR1 and CDR2 sequences are KGHSY and FQNENV. V lost 2 bases to trimming and J lost 7 bases, with 7 bases between them. The CDR3 extends over 12 amino acids.

J is TRBJ2-1 and V is TRBV15; D is perhaps TRBD1 or TRBD2 (5 bases each). The CDR3 sequence is 14 residues long. V lost 4 bases and J 5 bases, leaving 12 bases between the germline ends. Germline V gene data show CDR1 as LNHNV and CDR2 as YYDKDF (reference sequence). In nucleotides, the CDR3 is TGTGCCACCAGCAAGAGGGGTTCGGACAATGAGCAGTTCTTC. This codes for CATSKRGSDNEQFF.

The chain couples TRBV7-2 to TRBJ2-7, with D perhaps assigned TRBD1 or TRBD2 (5 bases each). Trimming pared 5 bases from V and 4 bases from J, leaving 12 bases between. The germline V gene encodes CDR1 SGHTA and CDR2 FQGNSA. CDR3 length: 13 amino acids. CDR3 DNA: TGTGCCAGCAGCCCGGGGCGACCTTACGAGCAGTACTTC. Translating gives CASSPGRPYEQYF. The whole variable domain, filled in from reference TRBV7-2 and TRBJ2-7, reads GAGVSQSPSNKVTEKGKDVELRCDPISGHTALYWYRQSLGQGLEFLIYFQGNSAPDKSGLPSDRFSAERTGGSVSTLTIQRTQQEDSAVYLCASSPGRPYEQYFGPGTRLTVT.

V is TRBV6-6 and J is TRBJ2-7; unclear D gene. Germline V gives CDR1 MNHNY, CDR2 SVGAGI (reference sequence). CDR3 length equals 9 residues. V was clipped by 8 bases and J by 3 bases, with 2 bases between them. CDR3 region: CASFYEQYF. The CDR3 bases are TGTGCCAGCTTCTACGAGCAGTACTTC.

This clone was seen only once. The chain uses TRBV18 and TRBJ1-4; D is perhaps TRBD1 (5 bases). This CDR3 spans 14 amino acids. V was cut by 5 bases and J by 5 bases, with 12 bases left in between. CDR1 and CDR2 (germline): KGHSH, LQKENI. CDR3 loop: CASSIGTENEKLFF. The CDR3 DNA reads as TGTGCCAGCTCAATCGGGACGGAGAATGAAAAACTGTTTTTT. Based on the CDR3 plus reference TRBV18 and TRBJ1-4, the full variable domain is NAGVMQNPRHLVRRRGQEARLRCSPMKGHSHVYWYRQLPEEGLKFMVYLQKENIIDESGMPKERFSAEFPKEGPSILRIQQVVRGDSAAYFCASSIGTENEKLFFGSGTQLSVL.

The rearrangement joins TRBV28 to TRBJ1-5; D is uncertain. This CDR3 comprises 12 residues. Germline CDR1 MDHEN, CDR2 SYDVKM. Trimming removed 11 bases at V and 4 bases at J, with 12 bases between. This CDR3 reads CASSGFNQPQHF. The CDR3 DNA reads as TGTGCCTCTTCCGGTTTTAATCAGCCCCAGCATTTT.